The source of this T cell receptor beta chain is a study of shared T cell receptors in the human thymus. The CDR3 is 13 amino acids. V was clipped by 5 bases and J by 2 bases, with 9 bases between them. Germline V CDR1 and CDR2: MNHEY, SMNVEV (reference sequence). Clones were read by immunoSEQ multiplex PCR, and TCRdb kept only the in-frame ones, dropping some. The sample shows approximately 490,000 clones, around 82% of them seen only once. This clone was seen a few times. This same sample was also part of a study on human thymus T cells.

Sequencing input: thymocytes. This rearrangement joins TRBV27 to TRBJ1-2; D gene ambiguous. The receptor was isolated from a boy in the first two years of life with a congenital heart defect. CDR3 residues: CASSRGVNYGYTF. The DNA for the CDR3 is TGTGCCAGCAGTCGGGGTGTAAACTATGGCTACACCTTC.